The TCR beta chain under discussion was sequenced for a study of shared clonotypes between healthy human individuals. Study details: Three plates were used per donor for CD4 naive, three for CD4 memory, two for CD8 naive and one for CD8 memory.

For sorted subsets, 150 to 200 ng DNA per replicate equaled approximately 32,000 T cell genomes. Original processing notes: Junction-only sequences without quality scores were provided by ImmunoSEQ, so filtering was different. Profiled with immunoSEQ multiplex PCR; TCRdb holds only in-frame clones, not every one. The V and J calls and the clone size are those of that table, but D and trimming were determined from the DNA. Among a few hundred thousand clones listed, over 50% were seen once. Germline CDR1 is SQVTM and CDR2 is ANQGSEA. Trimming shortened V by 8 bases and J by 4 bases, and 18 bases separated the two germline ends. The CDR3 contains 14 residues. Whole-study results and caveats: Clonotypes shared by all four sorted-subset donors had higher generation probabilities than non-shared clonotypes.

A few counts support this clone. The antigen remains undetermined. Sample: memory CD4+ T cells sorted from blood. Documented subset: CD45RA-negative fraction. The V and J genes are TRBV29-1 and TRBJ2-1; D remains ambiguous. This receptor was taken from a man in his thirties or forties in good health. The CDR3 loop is CSLETYLGYNEQFF. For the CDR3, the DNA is TGCAGCCTCGAGACTTACCTCGGGTACAATGAGCAGTTCTTC.